The text below deals with one TCR beta chain. Its target is unknown. Sorting with CD45RO/CCR7/CD25/CD127/CD95/CD27 yielded naive, central memory, regulatory and stem-like memory CD4+ cells. This entry comes from a study of beta chain features in type 1 diabetes. Study summary: All of the samples together had 107,917,701 sorted cells examined.

Study-wide findings and caveats: Whether HLA type affects TCRB rearrangement stayed undetermined in the present work.

Expressed TCRB transcripts were sequenced after all isolated RNA was converted to cDNA. Method: immunoSEQ multiplex PCR; TCRdb's copy keeps in-frame clones and lacks some. Here the sample spans about 150,000 clones, roughly 8% being singletons. CDR1 and CDR2 (germline): GTSNPN, SVGIG (reference sequence). J gave up 1 base and V 2 bases, and 2 bases lay outside the gene matches. CDR3 length: 14 amino acids. This sequence joins TRBV30 and TRBJ2-3; 8 positions agree with TRBD1. The specimen was central memory CD4+ T cells from blood. The receptor's source is a young man in good health. The CDR3 bases are TGTGCCTGGAGTTGGGGACAGGGCACAGATACGCAGTATTTT. Translation: CAWSWGQGTDTQYF.